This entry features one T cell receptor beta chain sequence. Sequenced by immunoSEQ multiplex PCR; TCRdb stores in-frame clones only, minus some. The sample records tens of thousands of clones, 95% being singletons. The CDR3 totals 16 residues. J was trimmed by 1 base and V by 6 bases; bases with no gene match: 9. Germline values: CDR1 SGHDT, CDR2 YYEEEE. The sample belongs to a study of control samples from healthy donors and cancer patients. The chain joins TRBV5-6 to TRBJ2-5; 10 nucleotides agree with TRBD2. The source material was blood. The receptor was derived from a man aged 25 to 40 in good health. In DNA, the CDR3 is TGTGCCAGCAACCTCGAGCGGGAGGGCCGCCAAGAGACCCAGTACTTC. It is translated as CASNLEREGRQETQYF.